A single sample gave rise to the 6 T cell receptor beta chains below, sequenced in a study of blood T cell repertoires in COVID-19 (TCRdb year 2020). The library was made by the immunoSEQ multiplex PCR assay. What TCRdb holds here is the immuneACCESS table cut down to in-frame rearrangements. Part of the clones is not present; checked against another copy, under half of the missing clones reflect an unresolved V gene, and the others are unexplained. The sample has 83,000 or so clones on record, 77% of them singletons. Of the sample, roughly 10% falls within the top ten clones. Sequenced input: peripheral blood. The receptors were sampled from a woman aged 80 or over with acute or convalescent COVID-19.

The rearrangement joins TRBV5-6 to TRBJ2-4; possibly TRBD2 for D (5 bases). V lost 4 bases and J 0 bases, leaving 11 bases between the germline ends. Germline lookup yields CDR1 SGHDT and CDR2 YYEEEE. The CDR3 length is 15 residues. This CDR3 reads CASSREGLAKNIQYF. CDR3 bases: TGTGCCAGCAGCCGGGAAGGACTAGCCAAAAACATTCAGTACTTC.

The chain links TRBV6-2 or TRBV6-3 to TRBJ2-7; 9 nucleotides align to TRBD2. This CDR3 is built from 15 residues. V was pared by 3 bases and J by 2 bases, with 5 bases of the junction left unmatched. In germline, CDR1 is MNHEY, CDR2 SVGEGT. CDR3 loop: CASSYKAGGAYEQYF. Written as DNA, the CDR3 is TGTGCCAGCAGTTATAAAGCGGGGGGCGCCTACGAGCAGTACTTC.

V gene TRBV29-1 combines with J gene TRBJ1-2; 7 bases line up with TRBD1. Germline-derived CDR1 and CDR2 are SQVTM and ANQGSEA. This CDR3 region has 11 residues. With V trimmed by 6 bases and J by 2 bases, 0 bases remained unmatched. CDR3 sequence (DNA): TGCAGCGTGGGACAGAACTATGGCTACACCTTC. This sequence encodes CSVGQNYGYTF.

The V and J genes are TRBV28 and TRBJ2-5; D not certain. Germline V gene lookup returns CDR1 MDHEN and CDR2 SYDVKM. The CDR3 sequence is 15 residues long. Trimming removed 2 bases from V and 4 bases from J, with 14 bases in between. DNA of the CDR3: TGTGCCAGCAGTTTACTTGGCTCCTCAGTAGAGACCCAGTACTTC. Translation: CASSLLGSSVETQYF.

V usage is TRBV24-1 and J usage is TRBJ1-4; D is possibly TRBD1 (5 bases). V dropped 0 bases and J dropped 8 bases, with 6 bases sitting between them. This CDR3 contains 13 residues. The germline gives CDR1 KGHDR, CDR2 SFDVKD. The CDR3 is CATSDLQGEKLFF. The DNA of the CDR3 is TGTGCCACCAGTGATTTGCAGGGAGAAAAACTGTTTTTT.

This clone was counted between two and nine times. V usage is TRBV7-6 and J usage is TRBJ2-5, with 7 bases aligning to TRBD2. The CDR3 consists of 14 residues. CDR1 and CDR2 (germline): SGHVS, FNYEAQ. Germline trimming cut 5 bases from V and 2 bases from J; bases unmatched to any gene: 5. CDR3 nucleotide sequence: TGTGCCAGCAGCATAGAGCGGGGACAAGAGACCCAGTACTTC. Protein product: CASSIERGQETQYF.